The TCR beta chain under discussion was sequenced for a study of blood T cell repertoires in COVID-19. Study-level information: Acute-phase and convalescent COVID-19 samples originated in the United States, Italy and Spain.

The protocol was immunoSEQ multiplex PCR, while the TCRdb copy is restricted to in-frame clones and leaves out a portion. Seen here are 450,000 to 500,000 clones, roughly 87% observed once, and the top ten hold about 0.75%. After removal of 6 bases from V and 4 bases from J, the junction contained 8 bases not matched to a gene. Germline assignment: CDR1 MDHEN and CDR2 SYDVKM. The CDR3 totals 15 residues. The V call is TRBV28, the J call TRBJ1-4; 7 bases map to TRBD1. This receptor was identified in a woman between 18 and 29 years old who had recovered from COVID-19. Sequences were obtained from PBMCs or T cells enriched from blood (not recorded which). This CDR3 reads CASSGFGTDNEKLFF. CDR3 nucleotides: TGTGCCAGCAGCGGGTTCGGGACAGATAATGAAAAACTGTTTTTT. The full variable domain, completed using reference TRBV28 and TRBJ1-4, is DVKVTQSSRYLVKRTGEKVFLECVQDMDHENMFWYRQDPGLGLRLIYFSYDVKMKEKGDIPEGYSVSREKKERFSLILESASTNQTSMYLCASSGFGTDNEKLFFGSGTQLSVL.